This T cell receptor (beta chain) was retrieved from a study of cytotoxic CD8 clonotypes in ibrutinib-treated CLL. Study-wide findings and caveats: Public clonotypes were rare and shrank or held steady on treatment.

V dropped 3 bases and J dropped 5 bases, with 13 bases sitting between them. CDR1 is SGHTA and CDR2 is FQGNSA in the germline V gene. The CDR3 covers 15 residues. Generated by immunoSEQ multiplex PCR, the TCRdb table keeps only in-frame clones and is missing some. The sample has 68,000 or so clones, around two thirds seen once. Points on this clone: Its target is not known.

This clonotype originated in a human donor with chronic lymphocytic leukemia. The J gene is TRBJ2-2, the V gene TRBV7-2; perhaps TRBD1 as D (6 bases). Source: PBMCs, taken after 12 months of ibrutinib treatment. The DNA of the CDR3 is TGTGCCAGCAGCTTCTCCACAGGGAGTACCGGGGAGCTGTTTTTT. Translating gives CASSFSTGSTGELFF.